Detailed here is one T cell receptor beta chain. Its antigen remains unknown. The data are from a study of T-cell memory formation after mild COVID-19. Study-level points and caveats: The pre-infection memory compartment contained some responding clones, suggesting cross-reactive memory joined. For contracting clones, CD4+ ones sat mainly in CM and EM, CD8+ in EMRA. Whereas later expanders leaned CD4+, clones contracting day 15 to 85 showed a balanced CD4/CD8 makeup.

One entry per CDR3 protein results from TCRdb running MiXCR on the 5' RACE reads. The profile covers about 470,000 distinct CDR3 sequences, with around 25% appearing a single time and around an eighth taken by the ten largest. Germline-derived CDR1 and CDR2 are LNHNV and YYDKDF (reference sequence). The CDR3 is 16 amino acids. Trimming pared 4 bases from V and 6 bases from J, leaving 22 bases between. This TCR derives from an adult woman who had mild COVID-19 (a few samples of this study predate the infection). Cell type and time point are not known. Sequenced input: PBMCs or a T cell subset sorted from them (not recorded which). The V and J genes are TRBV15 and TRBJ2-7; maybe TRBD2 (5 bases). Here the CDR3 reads CATSTPFEGSLSEQYF. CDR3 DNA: TGTGCCACCAGCACCCCCTTCGAGGGCAGTCTCTCCGAGCAGTACTTC.